These T cell receptor beta chains were read from a single sample in a study of cytomegalovirus exposure and HLA in healthy donors. TCRdb's copy holds only in-frame clones and misses some; the assay was immunoSEQ multiplex PCR. The repertoire consists of some 60,000 clones, with about 96% occurring once and the leading ten covering approximately 0.9%. The sequenced material came from PBMCs. The receptors here all came from a young man in good health and CMV-seronegative. Both conserved end residues are part of each CDR3. Each record gives: clone size, V gene, D gene, J gene, CDR3 protein, CDR3 DNA. The D gene is left open where the match is weak. A row's size may be missing; if present it is once, few, many or a size class.

clone size: NA; V gene: TRBV30; D gene: NA; J gene: TRBJ2-3; CDR3 protein: CAWTVNTRDTQYF; CDR3 DNA: TGTGCCTGGACCGTTAACACACGAGATACGCAGTATTTT
clone size: NA; V gene: TRBV5-6; D gene: TRBD2; J gene: TRBJ2-3; CDR3 protein: CASSPRAGVTDTQYF; CDR3 DNA: TGTGCCAGCAGCCCTCGAGCGGGAGTCACAGATACGCAGTATTTT
clone size: NA; V gene: TRBV7-8; D gene: TRBD1; J gene: TRBJ2-7; CDR3 protein: CASCPDRGKNEQYF; CDR3 DNA: TGTGCCAGCTGCCCCGACAGGGGAAAGAACGAGCAGTACTTC
clone size: NA; V gene: TRBV2; D gene: NA; J gene: TRBJ2-7; CDR3 protein: CASSPGLASSYEQYF; CDR3 DNA: TGTGCCAGCAGCCCGGGACTTGCTTCCTCCTACGAGCAGTACTTC
clone size: NA; V gene: TRBV4-3; D gene: NA; J gene: TRBJ2-3; CDR3 protein: CASSQREGDTQYF; CDR3 DNA: TGCGCCAGCAGCCAACGGGAAGGAGATACGCAGTATTTT
clone size: NA; V gene: TRBV7-9; D gene: NA; J gene: TRBJ2-2; CDR3 protein: CASNLVGLKNTGELFF; CDR3 DNA: TGTGCCAGCAACCTAGTTGGACTAAAGAACACCGGGGAGCTGTTTTTT
clone size: NA; V gene: TRBV6-5; D gene: TRBD1; J gene: TRBJ2-2; CDR3 protein: CASGTGDTGELFF; CDR3 DNA: TGTGCCAGCGGGACAGGAGACACCGGGGAGCTGTTTTTT
clone size: NA; V gene: TRBV11-2; D gene: TRBD1; J gene: TRBJ2-2; CDR3 protein: CASSLVGTGKNTGELFF; CDR3 DNA: TGTGCCAGCAGCTTAGTGGGGACAGGGAAAAACACCGGGGAGCTGTTTTTT
clone size: NA; V gene: TRBV9; D gene: TRBD2; J gene: TRBJ2-3; CDR3 protein: CASSEDSGSPDTQYF; CDR3 DNA: TGTGCCAGCAGTGAAGATAGCGGGAGCCCAGATACGCAGTATTTT
clone size: NA; V gene: TRBV4-2; D gene: NA; J gene: TRBJ1-1; CDR3 protein: CASSDKGTEAFF; CDR3 DNA: TGTGCCAGCAGCGACAAGGGGACTGAAGCTTTCTTT
clone size: NA; V gene: TRBV30; D gene: NA; J gene: TRBJ2-3; CDR3 protein: CAWTKKSTDTQYF; CDR3 DNA: TGTGCCTGGACTAAAAAGAGCACAGATACGCAGTATTTT
clone size: few; V gene: TRBV27; D gene: NA; J gene: TRBJ1-5; CDR3 protein: CASSLLTPDNQPQHF; CDR3 DNA: TGTGCCAGCAGTTTATTAACCCCAGACAATCAGCCCCAGCATTTT
clone size: NA; V gene: TRBV9; D gene: NA; J gene: TRBJ2-5; CDR3 protein: CASSVVQGPTGRAQYF; CDR3 DNA: TGTGCCAGCAGCGTAGTTCAAGGACCCACGGGAAGGGCCCAGTACTTC
clone size: NA; V gene: TRBV29-1; D gene: NA; J gene: TRBJ2-4; CDR3 protein: CSYYGAKNIQYF; CDR3 DNA: TGCAGCTATTACGGGGCCAAAAACATTCAGTACTTC
clone size: NA; V gene: TRBV19; D gene: NA; J gene: TRBJ2-1; CDR3 protein: CASFDGSEQFF; CDR3 DNA: TGTGCCAGTTTCGACGGGAGTGAGCAGTTCTTC
clone size: NA; V gene: TRBV27; D gene: TRBD2; J gene: TRBJ2-3; CDR3 protein: CASSLAGGGTDTQYF; CDR3 DNA: TGTGCCAGCAGTTTAGCGGGAGGTGGCACAGATACGCAGTATTTT
clone size: NA; V gene: TRBV29-1; D gene: NA; J gene: TRBJ1-1; CDR3 protein: CSAQGDSTEAFF; CDR3 DNA: TGCAGCGCCCAGGGCGATAGCACTGAAGCTTTCTTT